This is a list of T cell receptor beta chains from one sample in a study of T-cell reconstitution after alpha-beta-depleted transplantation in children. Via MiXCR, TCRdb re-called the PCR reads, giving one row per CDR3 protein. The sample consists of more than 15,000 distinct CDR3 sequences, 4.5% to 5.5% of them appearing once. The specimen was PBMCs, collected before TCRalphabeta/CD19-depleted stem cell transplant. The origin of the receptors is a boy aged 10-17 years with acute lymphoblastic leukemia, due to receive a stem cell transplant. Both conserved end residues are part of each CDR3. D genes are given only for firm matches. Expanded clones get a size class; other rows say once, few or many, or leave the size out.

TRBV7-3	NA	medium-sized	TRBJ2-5	TGTGCCAGCAGCCCGACTACCCTGGAGACCCAGTACTTC	CASSPTTLETQYF
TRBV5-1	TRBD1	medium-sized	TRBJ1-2	TGCGCCAGCACTAGAACGACAGGGAGGGAGACCGGCTACACCTTC	CASTRTTGRETGYTF
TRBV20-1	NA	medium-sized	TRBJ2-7	TGCAGTGCTACGACCCGGGACAAGGCGTTGGGCGAGCAGTACTTC	CSATTRDKALGEQYF
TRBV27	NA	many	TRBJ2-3	TGTGCCAGCAGTTTATCCGCTAGCCGACACACAGATACGCAGTATTTT	CASSLSASRHTDTQYF
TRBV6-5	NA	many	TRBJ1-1	TGTGCCAGCACCCTCGGGCAGGGGAACACTGAAGCTTTCTTT	CASTLGQGNTEAFF
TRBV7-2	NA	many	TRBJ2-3	TGTGCCAGCAGCTCCCAGCCAGGACACACAGATACGCAGTATTTT	CASSSQPGHTDTQYF
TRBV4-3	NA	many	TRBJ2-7	TGCGCCAGCAGCCAAGGGACCGGACGATCCTACGAGCAGTACTTC	CASSQGTGRSYEQYF
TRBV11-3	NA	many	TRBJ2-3	TGTGCCAGCAGCTTAGATCCCACGACAGGAGATACGCAGTATTTT	CASSLDPTTGDTQYF
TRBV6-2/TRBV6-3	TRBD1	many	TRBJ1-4	TGTGCCAGCAGCCGGATACGCGGGGACAGGATTCGTTCAGGAGAAAAACTGTTTTTT	CASSRIRGDRIRSGEKLFF
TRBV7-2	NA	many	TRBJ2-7	TGTGCCAGCAGCCCCGTCAGGGGTTACGAGCAGTACTTC	CASSPVRGYEQYF
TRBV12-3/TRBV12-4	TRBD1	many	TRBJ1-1	TGTGCCAGCAGTTTAGGACAGGGGATGACTACTGAAGCTTTCTTT	CASSLGQGMTTEAFF
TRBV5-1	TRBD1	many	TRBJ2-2	TGCGCCAGCAGCCTGACAGGGGGAACGATGAACACCGGGGAGCTGTTTTTT	CASSLTGGTMNTGELFF
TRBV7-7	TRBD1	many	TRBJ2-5	TGTGCCAGCAGCTCGGGACAGCAAGAGACCCAGTACTTC	CASSSGQQETQYF
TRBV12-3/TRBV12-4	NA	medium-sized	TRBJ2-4	TGTGCCAGCAGTCGAGGGGGGTCCAAAAACATTCAGTACTTC	CASSRGGSKNIQYF
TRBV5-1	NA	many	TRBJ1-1	TGCGCCAGCAGCTTGTCGAACGGCATCTTGAACACTGAAGCTTTCTTT	CASSLSNGILNTEAFF
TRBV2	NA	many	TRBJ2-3	TGTGCCAGCAGTGACGGGGGGCAAGGGGATACGCAGTATTTT	CASSDGGQGDTQYF
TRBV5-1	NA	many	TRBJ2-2	TGCGCCAGCAGCTCCGGGACGGCTAACACCGGGGAGCTGTTTTTT	CASSSGTANTGELFF
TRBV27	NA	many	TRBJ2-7	TGTGCCAGCAGTTTTACGGTAAACTACGAGCAGTACTTC	CASSFTVNYEQYF
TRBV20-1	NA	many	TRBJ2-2	TGCAGTGCTAGTGTTAGTCGGGGCGGGGAGCTGTTTTTT	CSASVSRGGELFF
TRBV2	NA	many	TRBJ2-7	TGTGCCAGCAGTGAAGTAGGGGCATCCTACGAGCAGTACTTC	CASSEVGASYEQYF
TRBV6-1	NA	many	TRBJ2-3	TGTGCCAGCAGGGACGGGAGCACAGATACGCAGTATTTT	CASRDGSTDTQYF
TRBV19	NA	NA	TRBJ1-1	TGTGCCAGTATATTCGGGAGTTCCATGAACACTGAAGCTTTCTTT	CASIFGSSMNTEAFF
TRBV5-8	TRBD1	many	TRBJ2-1	TGTGCCAGCAAGAACCGGGACAGCTCCTACAATGAGCAGTTCTTC	CASKNRDSSYNEQFF
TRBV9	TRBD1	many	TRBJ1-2	TGTGCCAGACGGGGGAGGGACAGATACGGCTATGGCTACACCTTC	CARRGRDRYGYGYTF
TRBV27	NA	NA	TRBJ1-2	TGCACCAGCAGGCTGGGGAATGGCTACACCTTC	CTSRLGNGYTF
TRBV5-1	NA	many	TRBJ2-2	TGCGCCAGCAATAGGGATCCCTCGAACACCGGGGAGCTGTTTTTT	CASNRDPSNTGELFF
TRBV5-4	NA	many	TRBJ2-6	TGTGCCAGCTCTGGGGCCAACGTCCTGACTTTC	CASSGANVLTF
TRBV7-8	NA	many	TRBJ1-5	TGTGCCAGCAGCTCCAGTAACAATCAGCCCCAGCATTTT	CASSSSNNQPQHF
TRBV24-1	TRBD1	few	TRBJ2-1	TGTGCCACCAGTGATTCCCCATTCGGGACAGGGTTGGCGAATGAGCAGTTCTTC	CATSDSPFGTGLANEQFF
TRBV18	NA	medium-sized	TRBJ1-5	TGTGCCAGCTCAACGGACCTTAGCAATCAGCCCCAGCATTTT	CASSTDLSNQPQHF
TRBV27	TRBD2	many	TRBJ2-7	TGTGCCAGCAGTTTAAGCGGGGGGTCCTACGAGCAGTACTTC	CASSLSGGSYEQYF
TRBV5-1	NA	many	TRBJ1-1	TGCGCCAGCAGCCAGATGGGAAACACTGAAGCTTTCTTT	CASSQMGNTEAFF
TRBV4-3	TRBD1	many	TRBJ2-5	TGCGCCAGCAGTCCCGGGACAGGGAGGGAAGAGACCCAGTACTTC	CASSPGTGREETQYF
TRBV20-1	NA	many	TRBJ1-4	TGCAGTGCTAGGGGCCCCGGTGGTGAAAAACTGTTTTTT	CSARGPGGEKLFF
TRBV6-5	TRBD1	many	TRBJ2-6	TGTGCCAGCAGTTACACCGGACAGGGGCCTACTGGGGCCAACGTCCTGACTTTC	CASSYTGQGPTGANVLTF
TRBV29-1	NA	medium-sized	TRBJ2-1	TGCAGCGTTGAGAGGGTGGGACCAGCGGCTTTTATATACAATGAGCAGTTCTTC	CSVERVGPAAFIYNEQFF
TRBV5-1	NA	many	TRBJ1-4	TGCGCCAGCAGCTTGGCGGCTCGGGGTGAAAAACTGTTTTTT	CASSLAARGEKLFF
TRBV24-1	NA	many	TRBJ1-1	TGTGCCACCGGTGACCCGAGGGGTGCGGACACTGAAGCTTTCTTT	CATGDPRGADTEAFF
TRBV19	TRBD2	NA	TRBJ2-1	TGTGCCAGTAGTTCAACTAGCGGGAGCAGGCCCTACAATGAGCAGTTCTTC	CASSSTSGSRPYNEQFF
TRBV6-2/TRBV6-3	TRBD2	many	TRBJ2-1	TGTGCCAGCAGTTCTCGTGGTAGCGGGAGTTTGAATGAGCAGTTCTTC	CASSSRGSGSLNEQFF
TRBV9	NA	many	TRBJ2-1	TGTGCCAGCAGCGTAGGTCCCAATGAGCAGTTCTTC	CASSVGPNEQFF
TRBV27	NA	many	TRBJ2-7	TGTGCCAGCCATGGAGGCGGGGAGCAGTACTTC	CASHGGGEQYF
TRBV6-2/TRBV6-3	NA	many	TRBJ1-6	TGTGCCAGCAGTTACTCCCCCGGGACAAGTACTTCACCCCTCCACTTT	CASSYSPGTSTSPLHF
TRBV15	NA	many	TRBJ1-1	TGTGCCACCATGGCTAGAGGATACAACACTGAAGCTTTCTTT	CATMARGYNTEAFF
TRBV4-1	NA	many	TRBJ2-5	TGCGCCAGCAGCCAAGATCAAGGGGTTGCGACCCAGTACTTC	CASSQDQGVATQYF
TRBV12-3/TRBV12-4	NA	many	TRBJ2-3	TGTGCCAGCAGCCTTGCCCGGATCGCGCAGTATTTT	CASSLARIAQYF
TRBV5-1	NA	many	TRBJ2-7	TGCGCCAGCAGCTTGATCCCGGGGGCTGCCTACGAGCAGTACTTC	CASSLIPGAAYEQYF
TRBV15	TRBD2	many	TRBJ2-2	TGTGCCACCAGCAGAGATTTGGCTAGCGGGGGGTTAGCCGGGGAGCTGTTTTTT	CATSRDLASGGLAGELFF
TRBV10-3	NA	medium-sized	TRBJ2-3	TGTGCCATCAGTCTGGCTCCGCCAGATACGCAGTATTTT	CAISLAPPDTQYF
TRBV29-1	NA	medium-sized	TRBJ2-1	TGCAGCGTTAGCGAGTACAATGAGCAGTTCTTC	CSVSEYNEQFF
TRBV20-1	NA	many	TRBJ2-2	TGCAGTGCTAGTTCCCAGAACACCGGGGAGCTGTTTTTT	CSASSQNTGELFF
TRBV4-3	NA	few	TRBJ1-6	TGCGCCAGCAGCCAAGAAATCGGGAGGACAAGGAATTCACCCCTCCACTTT	CASSQEIGRTRNSPLHF
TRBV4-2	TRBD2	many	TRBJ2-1	TGTGCCAGCAGCCGAGAATTAGCGGGAGGGCCCTACAATGAGCAGTTCTTC	CASSRELAGGPYNEQFF